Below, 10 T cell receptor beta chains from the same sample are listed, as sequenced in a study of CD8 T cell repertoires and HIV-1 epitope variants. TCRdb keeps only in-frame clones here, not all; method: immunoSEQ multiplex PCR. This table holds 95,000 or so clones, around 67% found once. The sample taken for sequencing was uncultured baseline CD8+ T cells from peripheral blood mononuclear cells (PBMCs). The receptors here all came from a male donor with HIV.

The CDR3 sequence: CASTGLGGTGELFF. In DNA, the CDR3 is TGTGCCAGTACCGGACTAGGTGGGACCGGGGAGCTGTTTTTT. This chain links TRBV19 with TRBJ2-2, with 7 bases identical to TRBD2. This CDR3 has 14 residues. After removal of 7 bases from V and 5 bases from J, the junction contained 7 bases not matched to a gene. Per germline, CDR1 LNHDA and CDR2 SQIVND (reference sequence).

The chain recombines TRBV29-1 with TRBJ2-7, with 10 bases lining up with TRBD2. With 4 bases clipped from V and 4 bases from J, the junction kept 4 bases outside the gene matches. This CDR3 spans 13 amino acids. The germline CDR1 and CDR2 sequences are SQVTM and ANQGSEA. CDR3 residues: CSVVTSGVYEQYF. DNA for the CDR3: TGCAGCGTTGTAACTAGCGGGGTGTACGAGCAGTACTTC.

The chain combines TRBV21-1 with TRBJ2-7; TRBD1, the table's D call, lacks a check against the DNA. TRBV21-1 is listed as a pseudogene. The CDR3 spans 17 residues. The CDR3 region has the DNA TGTGCCAGCAGCAAAGGTCATAACAAGGACACCTCCTACGAGCAGTACTTC. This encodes CASSKGHNKDTSYEQYF.

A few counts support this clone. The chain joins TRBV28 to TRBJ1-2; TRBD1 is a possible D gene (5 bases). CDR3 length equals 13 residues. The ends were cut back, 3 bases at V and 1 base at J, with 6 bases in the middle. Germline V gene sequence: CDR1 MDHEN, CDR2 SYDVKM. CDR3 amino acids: CASSFGGNYGYTF. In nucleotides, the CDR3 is TGTGCCAGCAGTTTCGGGGGTAACTATGGCTACACCTTC.

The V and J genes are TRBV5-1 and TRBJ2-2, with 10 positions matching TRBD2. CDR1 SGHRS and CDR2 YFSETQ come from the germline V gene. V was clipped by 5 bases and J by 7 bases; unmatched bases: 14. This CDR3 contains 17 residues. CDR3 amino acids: CASRSSWSGGAGGELFF. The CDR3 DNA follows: TGCGCCAGCAGAAGCTCATGGAGCGGGGGGGCTGGCGGGGAGCTGTTTTTT.

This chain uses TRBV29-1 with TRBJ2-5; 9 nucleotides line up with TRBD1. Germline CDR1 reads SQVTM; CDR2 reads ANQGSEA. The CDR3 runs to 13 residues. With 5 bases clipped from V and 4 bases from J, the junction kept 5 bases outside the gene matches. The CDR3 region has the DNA TGCAGCGTTTGGACAGGGGAAGGAGAGACCCAGTACTTC. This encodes CSVWTGEGETQYF.

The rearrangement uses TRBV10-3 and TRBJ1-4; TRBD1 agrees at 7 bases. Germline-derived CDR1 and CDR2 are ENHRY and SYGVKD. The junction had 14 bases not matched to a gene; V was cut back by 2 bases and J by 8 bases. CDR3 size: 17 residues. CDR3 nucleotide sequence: TGTGCCATCAGTGAGGACAGGGTCGCGGAACCCAGGGAAAAACTGTTTTTT. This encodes CAISEDRVAEPREKLFF.

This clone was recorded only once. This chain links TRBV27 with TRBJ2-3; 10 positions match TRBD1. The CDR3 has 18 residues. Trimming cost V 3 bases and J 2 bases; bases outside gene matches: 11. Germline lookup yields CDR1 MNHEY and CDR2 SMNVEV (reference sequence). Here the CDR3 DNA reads TGTGCCAGCAGTTTCATTGGGGGGGACAGGGGAGACACAGATACGCAGTATTTT. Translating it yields CASSFIGGDRGDTDTQYF.

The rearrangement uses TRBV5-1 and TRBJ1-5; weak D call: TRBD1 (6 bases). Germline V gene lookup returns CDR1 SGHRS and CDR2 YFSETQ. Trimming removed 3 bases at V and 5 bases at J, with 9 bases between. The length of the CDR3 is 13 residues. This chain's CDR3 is CASSSQGDQPQHF. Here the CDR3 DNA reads TGCGCCAGCAGCTCACAGGGAGATCAGCCCCAGCATTTT.

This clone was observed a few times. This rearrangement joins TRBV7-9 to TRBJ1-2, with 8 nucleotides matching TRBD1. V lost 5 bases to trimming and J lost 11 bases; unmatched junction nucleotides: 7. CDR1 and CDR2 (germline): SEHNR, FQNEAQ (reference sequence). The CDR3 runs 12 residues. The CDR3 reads CASSGGQGIYTF. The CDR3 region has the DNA TGTGCCAGCAGCGGAGGACAGGGTATATACACCTTC.